This record concerns one TCR beta chain sequence. CDR3 size: 14 residues. The V end was cut by 1 base, the J end by 6 bases, with 9 bases between. Germline loops: CDR1 LGHDT, CDR2 YNNKEL (reference sequence). The record originates from a study of control samples from healthy donors and cancer patients. Generated by immunoSEQ multiplex PCR, the TCRdb table keeps only in-frame clones and is missing some. This sample yields 20,000 to 25,000 clones, of which around 84% are seen a single time; 23% belongs to the top ten. V is TRBV3-1 (or the pseudogene TRBV3-2) and J is TRBJ2-2; no reliable D call. The sample taken for sequencing was PBMCs. The TCR comes from a man aged 60 to 75 with colorectal cancer. In DNA form, the CDR3 reads TGTGCCAGCAGCCAAGGTTATTTGCCCGGGGAGCTGTTTTTT. This sequence encodes CASSQGYLPGELFF.